Each of the 27 T cell receptor beta chains below was sequenced from the same sample in a study of Ad26.COV2.S vaccination and SARS-CoV-2 variants. The treatment denotes: 19 received Ad26.COV2.S at low or high dose, single or two shots; roughly five received placebo; per-sample allocation not given. Day 63 after the first vaccine or placebo injection was the time point for sampling. The method was immunoSEQ multiplex PCR; TCRdb's version includes in-frame clones alone and lacks a portion of them. Among hundreds of thousands of clones listed, about 90% were seen once. This specimen consisted of peripheral blood, obtained in a trial of Ad26.COV2.S vaccine versus placebo. The receptors originated from a person between 18 and 65 years old who received the Ad26.COV2.S COVID-19 vaccine or a placebo.

This clone was observed once. The chain combines TRBV7-2 with TRBJ2-3; 9 bases align to TRBD2. The CDR3 is 16 residues long. Trimming at V came to 2 bases and at J to 4 bases, leaving 7 bases not matched to a gene. The germline V gene encodes CDR1 SGHTA and CDR2 FQGNSA. CDR3 sequence (DNA): TGTGCCAGCAGCTTAAACCTAGCGGGATCCTCAGATACGCAGTATTTT. Translated: CASSLNLAGSSDTQYF.

V gene TRBV7-3 combines with J gene TRBJ1-1; D call uncertain. This CDR3 spans 13 amino acids. Looked up from germline, CDR1 is SGHTA and CDR2 is FQGTGA. V was cut by 5 bases and J by 8 bases, with 15 bases left in between. CDR3 nucleotides: TGTGCCAGCAGCCCGAGAGTATCGGGGGAAGCTTTCTTT. This encodes CASSPRVSGEAFF.

The V gene is TRBV19, the J gene TRBJ1-6; D is ambiguous. The germline gives CDR1 LNHDA, CDR2 SQIVND (reference sequence). The CDR3 spans 12 residues. Trimming took 5 bases from V and 14 from J, leaving 13 bases between them. The chain's CDR3 is CASSDGEWSLHF. The CDR3 bases are TGTGCCAGTAGTGATGGGGAATGGTCCCTCCACTTT.

The V call is TRBV5-1, the J call TRBJ2-2; D is possibly TRBD1 (5 bases). Germline V gene data show CDR1 as SGHRS and CDR2 as YFSETQ. This CDR3 is 15 amino acids long. V gave up 2 bases and J gave up 1 base, with 9 bases separating them. CDR3 amino acids: CASSLDSQNTGELFF. CDR3 coding DNA: TGCGCCAGCAGCTTAGACAGCCAGAACACCGGGGAGCTGTTTTTT. Using reference TRBV5-1 and TRBJ2-2 for the parts outside the CDR3, the full variable domain is KAGVTQTPRYLIKTRGQQVTLSCSPISGHRSVSWYQQTPGQGLQFLFEYFSETQRNKGNFPGRFSGRQFSNSRSEMNVSTLELGDSALYLCASSLDSQNTGELFFGEGSRLTVL.

Only one count was recorded for this clone. V gene TRBV2 combines with J gene TRBJ1-1; D may be TRBD1 (6 bases). Germline V gene data show CDR1 as SNHLY and CDR2 as FYNNEI. This CDR3 contains 15 residues. Trimming removed 8 bases at V and 0 bases at J, with 16 bases between. As DNA, the CDR3 is TGTGCCAGCGGGAGGGGGGGAACCATGAACACTGAAGCTTTCTTT. It codes for CASGRGGTMNTEAFF. The full variable domain, in which reference TRBV2 and TRBJ1-1 provide the parts outside the CDR3, is EPEVTQTPSHQVTQMGQEVILRCVPISNHLYFYWYRQILGQKVEFLVSFYNNEISEKSEIFDDQFSVERPDGSNFTLKIRSTKLEDSAMYFCASGRGGTMNTEAFFGQGTRLTVV.

This rearrangement joins TRBV5-5 to TRBJ2-7; D uncertain. CDR3 length equals 14 residues. The V and J ends lost 6 bases and 2 bases respectively, with 15 bases between them. Germline CDR1 reads SGHKS; CDR2 reads YYEKEE (reference sequence). The CDR3 sequence: CASNTISGAYEQYF. The CDR3 DNA is TGTGCCAGCAACACAATATCTGGGGCCTACGAGCAGTACTTC.

This chain joins TRBV21-1 and TRBJ2-3; no DNA check was done on the table's D call, TRBD2. TRBV21-1 is a pseudogene segment. The CDR3 covers 17 residues. The CDR3 loop reads CASTPTLGLAGPDTQYF. The CDR3, as DNA: TGTGCCAGCACTCCAACCCTTGGACTAGCGGGGCCAGATACGCAGTATTTT.

The chain joins TRBV12-3 or TRBV12-4 to TRBJ1-5, with D unresolved. The CDR3 is 13 amino acids. V lost 0 bases to trimming and J lost 5 bases, with 5 bases between them. In DNA form, the CDR3 reads TGTGCCAGCAGTTTAGCGCGTTATCAGCCCCAGCATTTT. Translating it yields CASSLARYQPQHF.

J is TRBJ2-5 and V is TRBV9; D may be TRBD2 (6 bases). This CDR3 is 16 amino acids long. V was shortened by 0 bases and J by 4 bases, with 16 bases between the two germline ends. The germline CDR1 and CDR2 sequences are SGDLS and YYNGEE. CDR3 bases: TGTGCCAGCAGCGTAGGCGGGGCCTTTGCGGTAGAGACCCAGTACTTC. Translated, it gives CASSVGGAFAVETQYF.

This clone was counted once. The chain recombines TRBV2 with TRBJ1-2, with 10 bases identical to TRBD1. This CDR3 spans 15 amino acids. CDR1 is SNHLY, CDR2 FYNNEI, per germline. Losses at the gene ends were 2 bases for V and 7 bases for J; bases not matched to a gene: 7. The DNA of the CDR3 is TGTGCCAGCAGTGAATACCCCGGGACAGGGGCTGGCTACACCTTC. As protein: CASSEYPGTGAGYTF.

The rearrangement uses TRBV10-3 and TRBJ1-6; D gene ambiguous. The CDR3 is made up of 14 amino acids. The V gene's germline CDR1 is ENHRY and CDR2 SYGVKD. Trimming removed 6 bases from V and 5 bases from J, with 11 bases in between. The CDR3 sequence is CAISPRRDNSPLHF. The CDR3 coding sequence is TGTGCCATCAGCCCCCGGAGGGATAATTCACCCCTCCACTTT.

This clone was counted a single time. The CDR3 region has the DNA TGTGCCAGCTCACCGGCGGTAGCTCAAGAGACCCAGTACTTC. Translated, it gives CASSPAVAQETQYF. This chain connects TRBV18 to TRBJ2-5; D ambiguous. The CDR3 sequence is 14 residues long. Between the trimmed V and J ends, which lost 3 bases and 2 bases, there was a span of 10 bases. CDR1 and CDR2 from the germline V gene are KGHSH and LQKENI. The full variable domain, its missing parts supplied by reference TRBV18 and TRBJ2-5, is NAGVMQNPRHLVRRRGQEARLRCSPMKGHSHVYWYRQLPEEGLKFMVYLQKENIIDESGMPKERFSAEFPKEGPSILRIQQVVRGDSAAYFCASSPAVAQETQYFGPGTRLLVL.

This chain connects TRBV30 to TRBJ1-1; D unclear. The V gene lost 0 bases and the J gene lost 1 base, with 6 bases spanning the gap. Germline V gene sequence: CDR1 GTSNPN, CDR2 SVGIG (reference sequence). This CDR3 comprises 13 residues. CDR3 bases: TGTGCCTGGAGTGTGGATCAGAACACTGAAGCTTTCTTT. This gives the protein CAWSVDQNTEAFF.

The chain recombines TRBV6-5 with TRBJ2-7; tentative D call: TRBD1 (6 bases). The CDR3 is 14 residues long. Germline V CDR1 and CDR2: MNHEY, SVGAGI. The V and J ends lost 6 bases and 3 bases respectively, with 15 bases between them. The CDR3 region is CASRKGQLNYEQYF. For the CDR3, the DNA is TGTGCCAGCAGAAAGGGACAACTAAACTACGAGCAGTACTTC.

The chain combines TRBV2 with TRBJ2-3, with D tentatively TRBD1 (6 bases). This CDR3 has 14 residues. Germline CDR1 SNHLY, CDR2 FYNNEI. The ends were cut back, 7 bases at V and 3 bases at J, with 14 bases in the middle. CDR3 nucleotides: TGTGCCAGCACTCCTCCGGACAGTACAGATACGCAGTATTTT. Protein product: CASTPPDSTDTQYF.

J is TRBJ2-7 and V is TRBV3-1 (or the pseudogene TRBV3-2); 9 positions agree with TRBD2. The germline CDR1 and CDR2 sequences are LGHDT and YNNKEL (reference sequence). With V trimmed by 4 bases and J by 2 bases, 6 bases remained unmatched. The CDR3 totals 15 residues. The CDR3: CASSRGTSTTYEQYF. The CDR3 DNA follows: TGTGCCAGCAGCCGAGGGACTAGCACCACCTACGAGCAGTACTTC.

This clone was seen only a few times. The chain is built from TRBV5-1 and TRBJ2-6; the D is unclear. Germline V lookup: CDR1 SGHRS, CDR2 YFSETQ. The CDR3 length is 14 residues. Trimming stripped 7 bases from V and 0 bases from J, with 8 bases between. The CDR3 DNA reads as TGCGCCAGCGCCGTCGGCTCTGGGGCCAACGTCCTGACTTTC. Translated, it gives CASAVGSGANVLTF.

This clone was found once. The rearrangement joins TRBV15 to TRBJ2-6; D is perhaps TRBD1 or TRBD2 (6 bases each). Per germline, CDR1 LNHNV and CDR2 YYDKDF (reference sequence). This CDR3 is 15 amino acids long. V was pared by 3 bases and J by 4 bases, with 10 bases between. The CDR3 loop reads CATSRRGVGANVLTF. The CDR3 nucleotides read TGTGCCACCAGCAGGAGGGGGGTAGGGGCCAACGTCCTGACTTTC.

The chain uses TRBV25-1 and TRBJ1-5, with 7 bases fitting TRBD1. CDR3 length equals 13 residues. V lost 4 bases, J lost 5 bases, and 2 bases stayed unmatched. Looked up from germline, CDR1 is MGHDK and CDR2 is SYGVNS. The CDR3 nucleotides read TGTGCCAGCAGTGCAACAGGGGATCAGCCCCAGCATTTT. Translation gives CASSATGDQPQHF.

Turning to this clone: The same CDR3 can be traced to other DNA sequences in this sample. The rearrangement links TRBV5-4 to TRBJ2-2; 9 bases line up with TRBD2. CDR3 length: 15 amino acids. The V gene end was trimmed by 2 bases and the J gene end by 2 bases; junction bases not matched to a gene: 1. Germline V CDR1 and CDR2: SGHNT, YYREEE (reference sequence). As DNA, the CDR3 is TGTGCCAGCAGCTTAGCGGGGGGCAACACCGGGGAGCTGTTTTTT. Translated, it gives CASSLAGGNTGELFF.

The chain links TRBV6-6 to TRBJ2-4; D is undetermined. The CDR3 covers 13 residues. Trimming cost V 5 bases and J 6 bases, with 11 bases left between them. Germline CDR1 reads MNHNY; CDR2 reads SVGAGI (reference sequence). CDR3: CASSDILRNIQYF. CDR3 nucleotides: TGTGCCAGCAGTGACATTCTCCGAAACATTCAGTACTTC.

The chain carries TRBV2 and TRBJ2-1, with D perhaps TRBD2 (5 bases). Trimming shortened V by 6 bases and J by 15 bases, and 18 bases separated the two germline ends. CDR3 length: 12 amino acids. In germline, CDR1 is SNHLY, CDR2 FYNNEI. Written as DNA, the CDR3 is TGTGCCAGCAGGGGAGACCAACTGGGGTGGTTCTTC. Its protein product is CASRGDQLGWFF.

The chain has TRBV3-1 (or the pseudogene TRBV3-2) and TRBJ1-5; D remains unclear. The CDR3 runs to 13 residues. Germline CDR1 is LGHDT and CDR2 is YNNKEL (reference sequence). The V end lost 4 bases, the J end lost 1 base, and 5 bases lay between the germline ends. CDR3 protein: CASSLGSNQPQHF. Written as DNA, the CDR3 is TGTGCCAGCAGCCTGGGGAGCAATCAGCCCCAGCATTTT.

This chain joins TRBV5-5 and TRBJ2-6; a possible D gene is TRBD2 (6 bases). Trimming removed 3 bases at V and 0 bases at J, with 16 bases between. The CDR3 contains 18 residues. CDR1 SGHKS and CDR2 YYEKEE come from the germline V gene (reference sequence). CDR3 sequence (DNA): TGTGCCAGCAGCTCTCGACCGGGGGTTAGCTCTGGGGCCAACGTCCTGACTTTC. It yields the protein CASSSRPGVSSGANVLTF.

The V gene is TRBV6-5, the J gene TRBJ1-1; 7 bases are shared with TRBD1. The V segment lost 5 bases and the J segment 4 bases; nucleotides outside the gene matches: 10. From germline, CDR1 is MNHEY and CDR2 SVGAGI. The CDR3 extends over 15 amino acids. DNA of the CDR3: TGTGCCAGCAGTCCCCAACAGGGGTTGGGCACTGAAGCTTTCTTT. Amino acids: CASSPQQGLGTEAFF.

This clone was detected only once. J is TRBJ2-3 and V is TRBV7-7; D gene unclear. Germline CDR1 is SSHAT and CDR2 is FNYEAQ (reference sequence). V lost 0 bases to trimming and J lost 0 bases, with 7 bases between them. The CDR3 length is 15 residues. This CDR3 reads CASSLAMTSTDTQYF. As DNA, the CDR3 is TGTGCCAGCAGCTTAGCGATGACGAGCACAGATACGCAGTATTTT. The full variable domain, completed using reference TRBV7-7 and TRBJ2-3, is GAGVSQSPRYKVTKRGQDVTLRCDPISSHATLYWYQQALGQGPEFLTYFNYEAQPDKSGLPSDRFSAERPEGSISTLTIQRTEQRDSAMYRCASSLAMTSTDTQYFGPGTRLTVL.

This clone was recorded a few times. This chain joins TRBV9 and TRBJ2-5; 7 bases line up with TRBD2. Per germline, CDR1 SGDLS and CDR2 YYNGEE. This CDR3 comprises 18 residues. V trimming: 0 bases; J trimming: 4 bases; junction bases outside the gene matches: 15. The CDR3 sequence is CASSVDASGRGGRETQYF. The CDR3 nucleotides are TGTGCCAGCAGCGTAGACGCTAGCGGTCGAGGAGGGCGAGAGACCCAGTACTTC.